The 8 T cell receptor beta chains presented below share a single source sample, sequenced in a study of blood T cell repertoires in COVID-19 (dated by TCRdb to about 2020). Library construction relied on the immunoSEQ multiplex PCR assay. The table was pulled from immuneACCESS by TCRdb, which kept in-frame rearrangements only. Such tables lose some clones; where checked, under half of the loss comes from unresolved V genes, and the rest has no known cause. The sample yields over 300,000 clones; roughly 90% were counted once. The ten largest account for 0.95% to 1.5% of the sample. The sequenced sample consisted of peripheral blood. These receptors were obtained from a middle-aged man with acute or convalescent COVID-19.

The DNA of the CDR3 is TGCAGTGCTAGTCCCCGGTTGAGAACTACTGAAGCTTTCTTT. It codes for CSASPRLRTTEAFF. The rearrangement uses TRBV20-1 and TRBJ1-1; D ambiguous. There are 14 residues in the CDR3. Trimming pared 3 bases from V and 5 bases from J, leaving 16 bases between. Germline V lookup: CDR1 DFQATT, CDR2 SNEGSKA (reference sequence).

The chain links TRBV19 to TRBJ2-3, with a tentative D call TRBD1 (6 bases). In germline, CDR1 is LNHDA, CDR2 SQIVND (reference sequence). This CDR3 contains 16 residues. The V end lost 6 bases, the J end lost 1 base, and 17 bases lay between the germline ends. The CDR3 region is CASSTLAAGGTDTQYF. In nucleotides, the CDR3 is TGTGCCAGTAGCACTCTTGCCGCAGGGGGCACAGATACGCAGTATTTT.

The J gene is TRBJ1-1, the V gene TRBV6-2 or TRBV6-3, with 8 bases identical to TRBD1. CDR3 size: 15 residues. Germline loops: CDR1 MNHEY, CDR2 SVGEGT. The V gene end was trimmed by 2 bases and the J gene end by 3 bases; junction bases not matched to a gene: 5. CDR3 sequence reads: CASSYGGQGDTEAFF. The CDR3 DNA is TGTGCCAGCAGTTACGGTGGACAGGGTGACACTGAAGCTTTCTTT.

J is TRBJ1-4 and V is TRBV10-2, with 10 nucleotides matching TRBD1. CDR3 length: 15 residues. Germline CDR1 and CDR2: WSHSY and SAAADI. The V and J ends lost 6 bases and 1 base, in that order; junction bases with no gene match: 2. The CDR3 loop reads CASRTGGVTNEKLFF. CDR3 coding DNA: TGCGCCAGCAGGACAGGGGGCGTAACTAATGAAAAACTGTTTTTT.

The V gene is TRBV7-9, the J gene TRBJ2-7; no reliable D call. Trimming stripped 1 base from V and 0 bases from J, with 10 bases between. This CDR3 has 15 amino acids. Germline CDR1 and CDR2: SEHNR and FQNEAQ (reference sequence). The CDR3 DNA sequence: TGTGCCAGCAGCTTAGGAGGCCACAACTCCTACGAGCAGTACTTC. This codes for CASSLGGHNSYEQYF.

In DNA form, the CDR3 reads TGTGCCAGTAGTATAAGGCGACAGGGGGTCGGCACTGAAGCTTTCTTT. Protein product: CASSIRRQGVGTEAFF. The genes are TRBV19 and TRBJ1-1; the match to TRBD1 covers 9 bases. Trimming removed 2 bases from V and 4 bases from J; junction bases left unmatched: 8. The CDR3 has 16 residues. Looked up from germline, CDR1 is LNHDA and CDR2 is SQIVND (reference sequence).

The chain recombines TRBV5-4 with TRBJ2-7; 9 nucleotides match TRBD2. CDR3 size: 14 residues. CDR1 SGHNT and CDR2 YYREEE come from the germline V gene (reference sequence). V dropped 7 bases and J dropped 4; count of bases not matched to a gene: 9. The DNA of the CDR3 is TGTGCCAGCGCCGTAGCGGGAGTGAGATACGAGCAGTACTTC. Translating gives CASAVAGVRYEQYF.

The chain combines TRBV18 with TRBJ2-3, with 7 bases lining up with TRBD1. CDR1 KGHSH and CDR2 LQKENI come from the germline V gene. There are 18 residues in the CDR3. V shed 2 bases and J 4 bases; nucleotides not matched to a gene: 15. Written as DNA, the CDR3 is TGTGCCAGCTCACCATTCCAGAAACGACAGGGACCCCCAGATACGCAGTATTTT. Its translation is CASSPFQKRQGPPDTQYF. Drawing the rest from reference TRBV18 and TRBJ2-3, the complete variable domain is NAGVMQNPRHLVRRRGQEARLRCSPMKGHSHVYWYRQLPEEGLKFMVYLQKENIIDESGMPKERFSAEFPKEGPSILRIQQVVRGDSAAYFCASSPFQKRQGPPDTQYFGPGTRLTVL.